The rows below give T cell receptor beta chains drawn from one sample of a study of cytomegalovirus exposure and HLA in healthy donors. Assay: immunoSEQ multiplex PCR; the TCRdb copy retains only in-frame clones and omits some. The sample shows 95,000 to 150,000 clones, roughly 80% of them seen only once. Material for sequencing was PBMCs. Receptor source: a woman aged 40 to 50 in good health and CMV-seropositive. Each CDR3 is given with its conserved first and last residue. A D gene is named only where the DNA matches it firmly. Part of the rows lack a size; the others show once, few, many or a class for expanded clones.

D	V	J	size	CDR3	DNA
NA	TRBV5-6	TRBJ2-5	once	CASSLGPLRASQRETQYF	TGTGCCAGCAGCTTGGGCCCCCTTCGAGCGTCCCAGCGGGAGACCCAGTACTTC
NA	TRBV6-6	TRBJ2-7	NA	CASSYEDRNEQYF	TGTGCCAGCAGTTACGAAGACAGAAACGAGCAGTACTTC
TRBD2	TRBV7-2	TRBJ2-5	NA	CASTGGASGSIETQYF	TGTGCCAGCACGGGAGGGGCTAGCGGGAGTATAGAGACCCAGTACTTC
TRBD1	TRBV29-1	TRBJ2-7	NA	CSVHRGYEQYF	TGCAGCGTCCACAGGGGCTACGAGCAGTACTTC
TRBD1	TRBV14	TRBJ2-2	once	CASSQDDFGRGLGTGELFF	TGTGCCAGCAGCCAAGATGATTTCGGCAGGGGGCTGGGTACCGGGGAGCTGTTTTTT
NA	TRBV5-4	TRBJ2-7	NA	CASSMSGHEQYF	TGTGCCAGCAGCATGAGTGGGCACGAGCAGTACTTC
NA	TRBV4-1	TRBJ2-1	NA	CASSPMGAGGYNEQFF	TGCGCCAGCAGCCCTATGGGGGCAGGGGGGTACAATGAGCAGTTCTTC
NA	TRBV7-9	TRBJ1-2	NA	CASSLAGEHLYGYTF	TGTGCCAGCAGCTTAGCCGGAGAACACCTCTATGGCTACACCTTC
TRBD1	TRBV7-9	TRBJ1-4	NA	CASSSTRQGATNEKLFF	TGTGCCAGCAGCTCCACACGACAGGGGGCAACTAATGAAAAACTGTTTTTT
NA	TRBV5-6	TRBJ1-2	NA	CASSFKAGLSDGYTF	TGTGCCAGCAGCTTTAAGGCAGGGTTAAGTGATGGCTACACCTTC
TRBD2	TRBV7-9	TRBJ2-7	NA	CASSPGLAGAYEQYF	TGTGCCAGCAGCCCGGGACTAGCGGGAGCCTACGAGCAGTACTTC
TRBD1	TRBV11-3	TRBJ2-7	few	CASDRVPYEQYF	TGTGCCAGCGACAGGGTTCCTTACGAGCAGTACTTC
NA	TRBV5-1	TRBJ2-7	once	CASSFDRPPDEQYF	TGCGCCAGCAGCTTCGACAGGCCTCCGGACGAGCAGTACTTC
TRBD1	TRBV4-1	TRBJ1-1	few	CASSQVSTGRITEAFF	TGCGCCAGCAGCCAAGTTTCGACAGGGCGAATCACTGAAGCTTTCTTT
TRBD1	TRBV7-9	TRBJ2-1	NA	CASSFPRGQAGDNEQFF	TGTGCCAGCAGCTTCCCCCGGGGACAGGCAGGGGACAATGAGCAGTTCTTC
TRBD1	TRBV15	TRBJ1-1	NA	CATSRRDRGPSTEAFF	TGTGCCACCAGCAGACGGGACAGGGGGCCGAGCACTGAAGCTTTCTTT
NA	TRBV18	TRBJ2-2	NA	CASSPPGWSVNTGELFF	TGTGCCAGCTCACCACCGGGCTGGTCCGTGAACACCGGGGAGCTGTTTTTT
TRBD1	TRBV9	TRBJ1-2	NA	CASERGRTGGNYGYTF	TGTGCCAGCGAGAGGGGGAGGACAGGGGGCAACTATGGCTACACCTTC
NA	TRBV2	TRBJ1-2	NA	CASSERAGFTF	TGTGCCAGCAGTGAAAGGGCAGGGTTCACCTTC
NA	TRBV30	TRBJ2-1	NA	CAWIRTGSSYNEQFF	TGTGCCTGGATTCGGACTGGAAGCTCCTACAATGAGCAGTTCTTC
NA	TRBV5-1	TRBJ1-1	once	CASSDRQSSRNTEAFF	TGCGCCAGCAGCGACAGACAGTCCAGCCGGAACACTGAAGCTTTCTTT
TRBD1	TRBV29-1	TRBJ2-7	NA	CSADRGPPFEQYF	TGCAGCGCCGACAGGGGCCCCCCTTTCGAGCAGTACTTC
NA	TRBV9	TRBJ2-1	NA	CASSGWSSTRNEQFF	TGTGCCAGCAGCGGGTGGAGCTCCACGCGCAATGAGCAGTTCTTC
NA	TRBV20-1	TRBJ1-1	NA	CSASGSREAFF	TGCAGTGCTAGCGGTTCCAGGGAAGCTTTCTTT
NA	TRBV5-1	TRBJ1-1	NA	CASSLRDTEAFF	TGCGCCAGCAGCCTACGGGACACTGAAGCTTTCTTT
TRBD1	TRBV6-1	TRBJ2-3	NA	CASGQGASGTDTQYF	TGTGCCAGCGGACAGGGGGCGTCGGGCACAGATACGCAGTATTTT
NA	TRBV5-4	TRBJ2-3	NA	CASSLMSGVDTQYF	TGTGCCAGCAGCCTGATGTCCGGGGTGGATACGCAGTATTTT
NA	TRBV27	TRBJ1-1	NA	CASSYTPGTPNTEAFF	TGTGCCAGCAGTTACACCCCCGGGACACCCAACACTGAAGCTTTCTTT
NA	TRBV4-2	TRBJ2-1	NA	CASSQMGKRSGPYNEQFF	TGTGCCAGCAGCCAAATGGGGAAACGTAGCGGTCCCTACAATGAGCAGTTCTTC
NA	TRBV29-1	TRBJ2-5	NA	CSAKDRSQETQYF	TGCAGCGCCAAAGATCGCAGCCAAGAGACCCAGTACTTC
NA	TRBV5-1	TRBJ2-5	NA	CASSSQGANQETQYF	TGCGCCAGCAGCTCGCAGGGTGCTAACCAAGAGACCCAGTACTTC
NA	TRBV4-1	TRBJ2-7	few	CASSQVGNSYEQYF	TGCGCCAGCAGCCAAGTGGGCAACTCCTACGAGCAGTACTTC
NA	TRBV10-3	TRBJ1-2	few	CAISEQDRVYGYTF	TGTGCCATCAGTGAGCAGGACAGAGTCTATGGCTACACCTTC
TRBD1	TRBV5-1	TRBJ1-1	NA	CASSFGRQGDTEAFF	TGCGCCAGCAGCTTTGGTCGACAGGGGGACACTGAAGCTTTCTTT
NA	TRBV5-1	TRBJ1-5	NA	CASSLHGNSNQPQHF	TGCGCCAGCAGCTTGCACGGGAATAGCAATCAGCCCCAGCATTTT
TRBD2	TRBV4-2	TRBJ2-7	NA	CASSQAGGGRVYEQYF	TGTGCCAGCAGCCAAGCGGGCGGCGGGAGGGTCTACGAGCAGTACTTC
NA	TRBV5-1	TRBJ2-5	NA	CASSTLGETQYF	TGCGCCAGCAGTACACTAGGGGAGACCCAGTACTTC
TRBD1	TRBV2	TRBJ2-1	NA	CASSQGQGWEQFF	TGTGCCAGCAGTCAGGGACAGGGTTGGGAGCAGTTCTTC
NA	TRBV4-3	TRBJ2-3	NA	CASSQDADTSTDTQYF	TGCGCCAGCAGCCAAGATGCGGACACAAGCACAGATACGCAGTATTTT
NA	TRBV19	TRBJ2-5	few	CASSIDRFKTQYF	TGTGCCAGTAGTATCGACAGGTTCAAGACCCAGTACTTC
TRBD1	TRBV5-5	TRBJ1-6	once	CASSQTQGENSPLHF	TGTGCCAGCAGCCAAACACAGGGGGAAAATTCACCCCTCCACTTT
NA	TRBV19	TRBJ1-4	NA	CASSGRDSTNEKLFF	TGTGCCAGTAGTGGCAGAGACTCAACTAATGAAAAACTGTTTTTT
NA	TRBV2	TRBJ1-2	NA	CASTDDTYGYTF	TGTGCCAGCACCGACGACACCTATGGCTACACCTTC
NA	TRBV10-3	TRBJ2-6	NA	CAISESTGSGANVLTF	TGTGCCATCAGTGAGTCGACAGGCTCTGGGGCCAACGTCCTGACTTTC
NA	TRBV7-3	TRBJ1-2	NA	CASSFGRVWYGYTF	TGTGCCAGCAGCTTCGGCAGGGTGTGGTATGGCTACACCTTC
NA	TRBV30	TRBJ1-1	NA	CAWGHSNTEAFF	TGTGCCTGGGGACACTCGAACACTGAAGCTTTCTTT
TRBD2	TRBV29-1	TRBJ2-3	NA	CSVEAGAGTDTQYF	TGCAGCGTTGAGGCGGGAGCCGGGACAGATACGCAGTATTTT
NA	TRBV7-3	TRBJ2-5	NA	CASSFAGEETQYF	TGTGCCAGCAGCTTTGCCGGAGAAGAGACCCAGTACTTC